The text below deals with one TCR beta chain. This table comes from immunoSEQ multiplex PCR, and its TCRdb copy is limited to in-frame clones, with some not included. The sample has around 340,000 clones; 65% to 90% are singletons. Treatment described: roughly 20 received Ad26.COV2.S at low or high dose, single or two shots; about five received placebo; per-sample allocation not given. Following the first vaccine or placebo injection, samples were taken on day 63. The sample comes from a study of Ad26.COV2.S vaccination and SARS-CoV-2 variants. About the research overall: Ad26.COV2.S shots went into the muscle once or twice, 56 days apart.

The CDR3 sequence is 16 residues long. Germline-derived CDR1 and CDR2 are MDHEN and SYDVKM. J lost 0 bases, V lost 3 bases, and 4 bases had no gene match. The source is a person aged 18 to 59 who received the Ad26.COV2.S COVID-19 vaccine or a placebo. This chain uses TRBV28 with TRBJ2-5; 10 bases align to TRBD1. Here the sequenced sample was peripheral blood, taken in a trial of Ad26.COV2.S vaccine versus placebo. The CDR3 loop reads CASSFSTGGHQETQYF. The CDR3 coding sequence is TGTGCCAGCAGTTTTTCGACAGGGGGCCACCAAGAGACCCAGTACTTC.